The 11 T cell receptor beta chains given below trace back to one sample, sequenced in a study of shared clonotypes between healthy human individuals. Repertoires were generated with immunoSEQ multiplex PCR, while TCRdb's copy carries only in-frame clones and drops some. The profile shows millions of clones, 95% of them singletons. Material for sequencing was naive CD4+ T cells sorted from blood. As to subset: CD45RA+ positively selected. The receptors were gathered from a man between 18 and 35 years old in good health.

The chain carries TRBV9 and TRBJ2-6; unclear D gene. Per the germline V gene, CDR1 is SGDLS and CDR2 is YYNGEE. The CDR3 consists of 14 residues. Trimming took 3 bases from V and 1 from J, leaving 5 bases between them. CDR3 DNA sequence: TGTGCCAGCAGCGGCAATTCTGGGGCCAACGTCCTGACTTTC. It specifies CASSGNSGANVLTF.

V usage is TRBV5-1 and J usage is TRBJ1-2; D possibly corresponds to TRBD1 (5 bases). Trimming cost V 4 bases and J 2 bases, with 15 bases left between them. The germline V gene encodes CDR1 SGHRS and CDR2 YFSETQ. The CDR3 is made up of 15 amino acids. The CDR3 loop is CASSPAGAGNYGYTF. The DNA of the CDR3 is TGCGCCAGCAGCCCCGCCGGGGCAGGGAACTATGGCTACACCTTC.

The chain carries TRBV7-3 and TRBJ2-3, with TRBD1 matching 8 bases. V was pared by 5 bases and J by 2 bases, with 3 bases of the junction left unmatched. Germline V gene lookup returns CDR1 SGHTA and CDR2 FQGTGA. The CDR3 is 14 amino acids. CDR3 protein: CASSPGGNTDTQYF. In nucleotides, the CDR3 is TGTGCCAGCAGCCCAGGGGGCAACACAGATACGCAGTATTTT.

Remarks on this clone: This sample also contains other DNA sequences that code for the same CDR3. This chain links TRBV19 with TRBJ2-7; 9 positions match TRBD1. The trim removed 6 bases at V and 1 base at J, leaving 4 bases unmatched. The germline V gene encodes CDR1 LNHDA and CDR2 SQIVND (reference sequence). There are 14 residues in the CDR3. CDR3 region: CASSRDRASYEQYF. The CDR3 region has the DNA TGTGCCAGTAGCCGGGACAGGGCATCCTACGAGCAGTACTTC.

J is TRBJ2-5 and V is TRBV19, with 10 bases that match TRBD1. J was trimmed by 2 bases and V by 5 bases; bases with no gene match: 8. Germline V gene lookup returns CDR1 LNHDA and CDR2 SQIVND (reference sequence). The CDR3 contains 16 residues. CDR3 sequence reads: CASSPRTGGIQETQYF. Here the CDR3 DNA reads TGTGCCAGTAGTCCCAGGACAGGGGGGATACAAGAGACCCAGTACTTC.

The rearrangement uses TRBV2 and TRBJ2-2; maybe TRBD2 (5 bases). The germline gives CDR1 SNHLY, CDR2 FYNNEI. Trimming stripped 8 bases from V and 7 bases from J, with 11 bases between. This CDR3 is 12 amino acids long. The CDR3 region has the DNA TGTGCCAGCTCCCCCGAGGGCGGGGAGCTGTTTTTT. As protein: CASSPEGGELFF. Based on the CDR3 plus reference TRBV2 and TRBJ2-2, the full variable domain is EPEVTQTPSHQVTQMGQEVILRCVPISNHLYFYWYRQILGQKVEFLVSFYNNEISEKSEIFDDQFSVERPDGSNFTLKIRSTKLEDSAMYFCASSPEGGELFFGEGSRLTVL.

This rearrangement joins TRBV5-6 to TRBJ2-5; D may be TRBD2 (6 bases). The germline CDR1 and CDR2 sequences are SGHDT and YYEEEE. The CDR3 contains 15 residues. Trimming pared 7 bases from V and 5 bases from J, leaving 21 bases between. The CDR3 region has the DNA TGTGCCAGCTGGCGGGGACCGATGGTTGTGGAGACCCAGTACTTC. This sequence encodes CASWRGPMVVETQYF.

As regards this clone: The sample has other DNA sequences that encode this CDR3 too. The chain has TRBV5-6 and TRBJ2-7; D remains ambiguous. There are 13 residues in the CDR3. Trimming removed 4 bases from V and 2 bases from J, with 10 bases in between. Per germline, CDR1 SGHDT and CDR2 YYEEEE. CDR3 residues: CASSPRPPYEQYF. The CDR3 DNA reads TGTGCCAGCAGCCCTCGCCCCCCCTACGAGCAGTACTTC.

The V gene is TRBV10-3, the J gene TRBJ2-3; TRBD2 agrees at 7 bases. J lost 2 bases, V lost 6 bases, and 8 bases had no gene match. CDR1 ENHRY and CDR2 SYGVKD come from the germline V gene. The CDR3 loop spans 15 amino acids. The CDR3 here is CAIRNKRESTDTQYF. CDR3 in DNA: TGTGCCATCAGGAACAAGCGGGAATCCACAGATACGCAGTATTTT.

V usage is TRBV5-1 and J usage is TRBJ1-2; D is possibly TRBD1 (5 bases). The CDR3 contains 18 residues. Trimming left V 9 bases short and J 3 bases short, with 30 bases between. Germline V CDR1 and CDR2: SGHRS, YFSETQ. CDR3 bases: TGCGCCACCACCCCCACTCCAGGCACTAGGAGGGGTGACTATGGCTACACCTTC. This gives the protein CATTPTPGTRRGDYGYTF. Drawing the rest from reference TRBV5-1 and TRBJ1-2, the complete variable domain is KAGVTQTPRYLIKTRGQQVTLSCSPISGHRSVSWYQQTPGQGLQFLFEYFSETQRNKGNFPGRFSGRQFSNSRSEMNVSTLELGDSALYLCATTPTPGTRRGDYGYTFGSGTRLTVV.

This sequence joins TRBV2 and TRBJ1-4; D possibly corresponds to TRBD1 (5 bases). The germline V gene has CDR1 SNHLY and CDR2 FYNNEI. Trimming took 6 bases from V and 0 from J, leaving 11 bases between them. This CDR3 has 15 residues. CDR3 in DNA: TGTGCCAGCAGGTCCTCGGGGGCAACTAATGAAAAACTGTTTTTT. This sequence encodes CASRSSGATNEKLFF.